These 21 T cell receptor beta chains originate from one sample sequenced in a study of cytomegalovirus exposure and HLA in healthy donors. Clones were read by immunoSEQ multiplex PCR, and TCRdb kept only the in-frame ones, dropping some. The table shows over 150,000 clones, with roughly 84% occurring only once. Sequences were obtained from PBMCs. Receptors originate from a woman aged 18-29 years in good health and CMV-seropositive.

The chain carries TRBV6-1 and TRBJ1-2; maybe TRBD1 (6 bases). Germline V gene sequence: CDR1 MNHNS, CDR2 SASEGT. The germline V and J ends were trimmed by 5 bases and 4 bases, with 11 bases remaining between them. The CDR3 sequence is 13 residues long. The CDR3 is CASSLGQFYGYTF. CDR3 sequence (DNA): TGTGCCAGCAGTCTTGGACAGTTCTATGGCTACACCTTC.

The chain recombines TRBV13 with TRBJ1-6; 10 bases match TRBD1. The V gene end was trimmed by 1 base and the J gene end by 8 bases; junction bases not matched to a gene: 2. The CDR3 is 15 residues long. Germline-derived CDR1 and CDR2 are PRHDT and FYEKMQ (reference sequence). CDR3 coding DNA: TGTGCCAGCAGCTTAGTGGGACAGGGGTATTCACCCCTCCACTTT. It specifies CASSLVGQGYSPLHF.

The gene calls are TRBV5-1 and TRBJ2-7, with 8 bases that match TRBD1. V shed 0 bases and J 6 bases; nucleotides not matched to a gene: 2. Germline V gives CDR1 SGHRS, CDR2 YFSETQ. The CDR3 has 13 residues. CDR3 loop: CASSLVQGAEQYF. CDR3 nucleotides: TGCGCCAGCAGCTTGGTGCAGGGGGCCGAGCAGTACTTC.

The CDR3 coding sequence is TGCGCCAGCAGCCAAGTACTTTGGCAGCGTAAGGGCTACACCTTC. This sequence encodes CASSQVLWQRKGYTF. The chain employs TRBV4-1 and TRBJ1-2; D is uncertain. Trimming shortened V by 1 base and J by 8 bases, and 17 bases separated the two germline ends. Germline CDR1 reads MGHRA; CDR2 reads YSYEKL. The CDR3 length is 15 residues.

The chain carries TRBV5-4 and TRBJ2-7, with 8 positions matching TRBD2. With V trimmed by 4 bases and J by 2 bases, 8 bases remained unmatched. Germline V gives CDR1 SGHNT, CDR2 YYREEE (reference sequence). This CDR3 region has 15 residues. CDR3 coding DNA: TGTGCCAGCAGCCCGGGAGGGCAGGGTGCCTACGAGCAGTACTTC. It specifies CASSPGGQGAYEQYF. Full variable domain (outside the CDR3, taken from reference TRBV5-4 and TRBJ2-7): ETGVTQSPTHLIKTRGQQVTLRCSSQSGHNTVSWYQQALGQGPQFIFQYYREEENGRGNFPPRFSGLQFPNYSSELNVNALELDDSALYLCASSPGGQGAYEQYFGPGTRLTVT.

The chain couples TRBV5-1 to TRBJ1-2, with D maybe TRBD1 (6 bases). The CDR3 consists of 13 residues. The V end was cut by 1 base, the J end by 7 bases, with 11 bases between. Germline CDR1 is SGHRS and CDR2 is YFSETQ. CDR3 in DNA: TGCGCCAGCAGCTTGCAGGGGTCTGGTGGCTACACCTTC. Translated, it gives CASSLQGSGGYTF.

V and J are TRBV7-9 and TRBJ2-7; TRBD1 aligns across 9 bases. From germline, CDR1 is SEHNR and CDR2 FQNEAQ (reference sequence). J lost 3 bases, V lost 6 bases, and 3 bases had no gene match. The CDR3 loop spans 13 amino acids. For the CDR3, the DNA is TGTGCCAGCAGTGGGACAGGGATCTACGAGCAGTACTTC. Translated: CASSGTGIYEQYF. Full variable domain (missing parts from reference TRBV7-9 and TRBJ2-7): DTGVSQNPRHKITKRGQNVTFRCDPISEHNRLYWYRQTLGQGPEFLTYFQNEAQLEKSRLLSDRFSAERPKGSFSTLEIQRTEQGDSAMYLCASSGTGIYEQYFGPGTRLTVT.

This clone was picked up one time. This chain joins TRBV19 and TRBJ1-2; D is undetermined. CDR3 length: 12 residues. CDR1 is LNHDA, CDR2 SQIVND, per germline (reference sequence). V gave up 5 bases and J gave up 8 bases, with 12 bases separating them. In nucleotides, the CDR3 is TGTGCCAGTAGTGTGAGGCCCGAGGGCTACACCTTC. Encoded protein: CASSVRPEGYTF.

The V and J genes are TRBV30 and TRBJ1-2, with D possibly matching TRBD1 (5 bases). V lost 0 bases and J 7 bases, leaving 6 bases between the germline ends. There are 11 residues in the CDR3. CDR1 GTSNPN and CDR2 SVGIG come from the germline V gene (reference sequence). CDR3 sequence: CAWSVRAGYTF. Written as DNA, the CDR3 is TGTGCCTGGAGTGTCAGGGCTGGCTACACCTTC.

The table lists this clone with a few counts. The J gene is TRBJ1-6, the V gene TRBV2; possible D gene TRBD1, 5 bases. CDR1 SNHLY and CDR2 FYNNEI come from the germline V gene. This CDR3 has 14 residues. The germline V and J ends were trimmed by 5 bases and 5 bases, with 10 bases remaining between them. CDR3 sequence: CASSPGTNNSPLHF. For the CDR3, the DNA is TGTGCCAGCAGTCCGGGGACTAATAATTCACCCCTCCACTTT.

The V gene is TRBV11-2, the J gene TRBJ2-7, with D maybe TRBD2 (5 bases). Germline loops: CDR1 SGHAT, CDR2 FQNNGV. The germline V and J ends were trimmed by 5 bases and 6 bases, with 17 bases remaining between them. The CDR3 is 14 amino acids. The CDR3 DNA reads as TGTGCCAGCAGCGTCCCCCCACCGGGGTCCGAGCAGTACTTC. Its translation: CASSVPPPGSEQYF.

The J gene is TRBJ2-4, the V gene TRBV4-1; D perhaps matches TRBD1 (6 bases). The CDR3 consists of 16 residues. From germline, CDR1 is MGHRA and CDR2 YSYEKL. Trimming left V 2 bases short and J 3 bases short, with 14 bases between. The CDR3 DNA is TGCGCCAGCAGCCAATCATCAGGGGTCGACAAAAACATTCAGTACTTC. Protein: CASSQSSGVDKNIQYF.

This clone was found a few times. The chain combines TRBV5-4 with TRBJ2-3; 7 bases agree with TRBD2. After removal of 4 bases from V and 5 bases from J, the junction contained 10 bases not matched to a gene. CDR3 length: 15 amino acids. From germline, CDR1 is SGHNT and CDR2 YYREEE (reference sequence). This chain's CDR3 is CASSLPSGGIDTQYF. The CDR3 nucleotides read TGTGCCAGCAGCCTGCCATCGGGGGGAATAGATACGCAGTATTTT.

J is TRBJ1-1 and V is TRBV6-5; possibly TRBD1 for D (6 bases). Trimming pared 9 bases from V and 0 bases from J, leaving 14 bases between. Germline V gene sequence: CDR1 MNHEY, CDR2 SVGAGI. The CDR3 spans 14 residues. The CDR3 loop is CASAHRAMNTEAFF. The CDR3 DNA follows: TGTGCCAGTGCCCACAGGGCCATGAACACTGAAGCTTTCTTT.

The rearrangement uses TRBV5-7 and TRBJ2-1, with D maybe TRBD1 (6 bases). TRBV5-7 is an ORF, and what it does is uncertain. Trimming removed 2 bases from V and 4 bases from J, with 10 bases in between. The CDR3 covers 14 residues. CDR3 nucleotide sequence: TGTGCCAGCAGCTTAGTCAGGGGATACAATGAGCAGTTCTTC. Its translation: CASSLVRGYNEQFF.

The chain has TRBV18 and TRBJ1-1; maybe TRBD1 (6 bases). V lost 9 bases to trimming and J lost 0 bases, with 11 bases between them. This CDR3 region has 13 residues. The germline CDR1 and CDR2 sequences are KGHSH and LQKENI. The CDR3 DNA follows: TGTGCCAGTTACAGGGATATGAACACTGAAGCTTTCTTT. This encodes CASYRDMNTEAFF.

A single count supports this clone. The gene calls are TRBV4-2 and TRBJ2-1; maybe TRBD2 (5 bases). Trimming left V 0 bases short and J 5 bases short, with 14 bases between. The germline V gene encodes CDR1 LGHNA and CDR2 YNFKEQ. This CDR3 is 16 amino acids long. The CDR3 protein is CASSQDLASSHNEQFF. For the CDR3, the DNA is TGTGCCAGCAGCCAAGATTTGGCTAGCAGCCACAATGAGCAGTTCTTC.

CDR3 in DNA: TGCGCCAGCGCGGACAGGGTAGGATATGGCTACACCTTC. This gives the protein CASADRVGYGYTF. V gene TRBV10-2 combines with J gene TRBJ1-2; the match to TRBD1 covers 8 bases. The CDR3 sequence is 13 residues long. V was pared by 8 bases and J by 5 bases, with 7 bases of the junction left unmatched. Germline CDR1 reads WSHSY; CDR2 reads SAAADI.

V usage is TRBV6-1 and J usage is TRBJ1-3, with D uncertain. Germline CDR1 is MNHNS and CDR2 is SASEGT. Trimming left V 3 bases short and J 3 bases short, with 6 bases between. CDR3 length: 13 residues. The DNA for the CDR3 is TGTGCCAGCAGTGAGCGGGTTGGAAACACCATATATTTT. Translated, it gives CASSERVGNTIYF.

The chain is built from TRBV5-4 and TRBJ2-3; TRBD2 agrees at 8 bases. V trimming: 0 bases; J trimming: 1 base; junction bases outside the gene matches: 4. The CDR3 length is 16 residues. CDR1 SGHNT and CDR2 YYREEE come from the germline V gene (reference sequence). Here the CDR3 reads CASSLEPAGGTDTQYF. CDR3 DNA: TGTGCCAGCAGCTTGGAACCAGCGGGGGGCACAGATACGCAGTATTTT.

This clone has a single count. This rearrangement joins TRBV15 to TRBJ1-2, with D possibly TRBD1 on 6 matching bases. This CDR3 has 15 residues. The germline V and J ends were trimmed by 1 base and 8 bases, with 17 bases remaining between them. Germline-derived CDR1 and CDR2 are LNHNV and YYDKDF (reference sequence). The CDR3 DNA follows: TGTGCCACCAGCAGAGTAGGGGGGGACCCTCGAGGCTACACCTTC. This codes for CATSRVGGDPRGYTF.